This TCR beta chain comes out of a study of human T cells and chemical hapten exposure (dated by TCRdb to the early 2020s). Looking at the study overall: For sensitization, 2% DPC in acetone was applied to a roughly 2 cm by roughly 2 cm area of upper inner arm skin. The patient cohort, mostly female, included alopecia areata with under or over 50% scalp involvement, alopecia totalis and alopecia universalis. The study tracked peripheral blood TCR repertoire changes in vivo during primary and secondary sensitization to the hapten diphenylcyclopropenone (DPC) in alopecia patients. The libraries were sequenced as a pool, and the TCR yield per sample differed mostly because of small variations in library volumes within the pool. Under 30 alopecia patients gave blood for TCR sequencing at one to four time points (pre-sensitization, 2, 6 and 24 weeks). Throughout the approximately 24-week study period, patients were also given weekly therapeutic DPC doses on the scalp. Blood samples were taken from patients before sensitization (week 0) and at 2, 6 and about 24 weeks after DPC sensitization. Patch tests used Finn chambers with 0.01% DPC on the upper back, scored after 6 days by International Contact Dermatitis Research Group standards. What the research found in general, with its limitations: After repeated subsampling, the strength of the expansion versus patch-test correlation and the threshold at which it became significant changed. Patch test score was positively correlated with the number of PT1 expanded TCRs, with significance at thresholds 8, 16 and 32 but not at 4. DPC sensitization did not change the number of TCRs with a frequency above 1 in 1000, and there was no evidence of changes in global repertoire structure. Expanded TCRs formed significantly more large CDR3 similarity clusters than pre-sensitization or healthy control sets, consistent with antigen-driven responses. Because every patient had alopecia, a presumed autoimmune disease, the patients' immune response might differ from that of healthy individuals.

CDR1 and CDR2 are read off the germline V gene (reference sequence) as SEHNR and FQNEAQ. The CDR3 runs 17 amino acids, cysteine and phenylalanine included. Only CDR3 DNA is held: 51 bases, read in frame from base 1. V and J are trimmed by 5 bases and 8 bases, and the gene matches miss 16 bases of the junction. The time point label on this specimen signifies: pre-sensitization, week 0. The treatment or condition label, read with the paper, signifies: therapeutic diphenylcyclopropenone sensitization with weekly scalp DPC. At each patch-test visit, blood was drawn before the patch test was applied. Patients were eligible if aged 18 to 70, diagnosed with alopecia and judged suitable for DPC therapy, and pregnant patients were excluded. Total RNA was extracted from unfractionated whole blood collected in Tempus Blood RNA tubes. For this clonotype: The clone's antigen remains unknown. No qualities accompany the bases; no much larger clone lies one base away.

Libraries came from RACE. The sample was run on a NextSeq 500. Library preparation attached unique molecular identifiers to individual cDNA molecules for quantitative, reproducible TCR counting. Both TCR alpha and TCR beta chains were sequenced from each blood RNA sample. Concerning the study's data processing: A median of around 100,000 TCRs per sample was observed, with a range of roughly 20,000 to 700,000. V, J and CDR3 annotation of the TCR reads was performed with the Decombinator software suite. For the PS versus PT1 abundance plots, all samples were subsampled to the same number of TCRs (28,000). TCRs were defined as expanded if absent before sensitization and observed at least eight times at the 2-week time point. Using fastp at Q25 and MiXCR, TCRdb reprocessed the public reads and kept productive beta chains. When rows share a CDR3 protein, they turn into one entry using the most common DNA and genes. The V and J calls, along with clone size, are taken from TCRdb and not from the paper's own processing. The sample table records a few hundred thousand distinct CDR3 sequences; 7.5% to 8% of these occur just once. Roughly 1.2% of the sample belongs to the ten largest clones.

This clonotype was sampled from a man between 18 and 35 years old with alopecia areata. Some clones in this sample may be carry-over from other donors' samples. Specimen: whole blood, collected in connection with sensitization to the hapten diphenylcyclopropenone (DPC). Recombination linked TRBV7-9 to TRBJ2-1; 9 central bases correspond to TRBD1. In nucleotides, the sequence is TGTGCCAGCAGCCATGACGCCACAGGGGGCGATTCGGATGAGCAGTTCTTC. This gives the protein CASSHDATGGDSDEQFF.